This T cell receptor beta chain originates from a study of response to subunit inactivated influenza vaccine (dated by TCRdb to 2016 to 2019). Background for the entire study: Deep quantitative T cell receptor repertoire profiling was used in the study to track responses to a trivalent subunit inactivated influenza vaccine. Broad study findings and their caveats: The authors proposed that each seasonal influenza vaccination may bring in only a limited number of new T cells.

CDR1 MNHEY and CDR2 SVGEGT are derived from the germline V gene. V loses 5 bases at its end and J loses 4 bases; junction bases beyond the gene matches: 7. The CDR3 has 15 amino acids, counting the end cysteine and phenylalanine. Here the CDR3 DNA is all that survives: 45 bases in frame from base 1. The library was generated by RT-PCR. Sequencing took place on an Illumina HiSeq 2500. The public reads were quality trimmed at Q25 with fastp and then assembled into clones with MiXCR by TCRdb, keeping productive beta chains. Every entry covers one CDR3 protein and lists the most common genes and DNA from its rows. The sample yields fewer than 550,000 distinct CDR3 sequences; about 25% were counted once. About 1.9% of the sample lies in the top ten. With respect to this clonotype: This clone's antigen is unknown. No base quality information exists; no much larger clone differs at one position.

Sequenced material: CD4+ T cells sorted from PBMCs, taken 5 days after vaccination. The rearranged chain carries TRBV6-2 or TRBV6-3 and TRBJ1-5; 8 central nucleotides agree with TRBD1. This TCR was recovered from a man aged 50-60 years who received an inactivated influenza vaccine. Donor details come from another sample of the same person, matched by shared clones. The base sequence is TGTGCCAGCAGTCCGACAGGGGCTGGGAATCAGCCCCAGCATTTT. This encodes CASSPTGAGNQPQHF.